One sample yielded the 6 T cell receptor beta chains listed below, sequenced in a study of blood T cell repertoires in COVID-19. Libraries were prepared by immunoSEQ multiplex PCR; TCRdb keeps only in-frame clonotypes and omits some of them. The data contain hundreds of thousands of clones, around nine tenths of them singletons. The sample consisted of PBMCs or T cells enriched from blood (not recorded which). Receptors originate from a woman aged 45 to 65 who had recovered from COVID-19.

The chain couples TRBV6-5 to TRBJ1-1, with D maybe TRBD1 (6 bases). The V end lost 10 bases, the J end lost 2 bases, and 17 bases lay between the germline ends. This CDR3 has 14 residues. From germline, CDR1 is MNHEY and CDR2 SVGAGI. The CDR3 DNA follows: TGTGCCACTAACCCGTTGGGGGCTAACACTGAAGCTTTCTTT. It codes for CATNPLGANTEAFF.

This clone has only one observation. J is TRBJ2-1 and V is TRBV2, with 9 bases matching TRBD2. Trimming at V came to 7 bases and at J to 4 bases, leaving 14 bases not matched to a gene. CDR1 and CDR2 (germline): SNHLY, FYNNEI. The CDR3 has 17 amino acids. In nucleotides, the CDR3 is TGTGCCAGCAAACCATCTCGGGCTAGCGGGATATACAATGAGCAGTTCTTC. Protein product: CASKPSRASGIYNEQFF.

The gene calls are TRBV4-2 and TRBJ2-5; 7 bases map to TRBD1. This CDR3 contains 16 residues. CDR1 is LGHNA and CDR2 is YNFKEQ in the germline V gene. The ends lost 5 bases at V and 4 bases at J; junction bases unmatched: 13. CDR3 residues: CASSKVAQGLGETQYF. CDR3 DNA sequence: TGTGCCAGCAGCAAAGTAGCACAGGGGCTAGGAGAGACCCAGTACTTC.

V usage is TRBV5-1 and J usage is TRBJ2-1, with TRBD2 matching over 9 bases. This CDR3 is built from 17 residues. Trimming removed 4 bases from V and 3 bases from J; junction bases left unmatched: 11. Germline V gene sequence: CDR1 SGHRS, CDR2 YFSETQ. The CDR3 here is CASSPEVAGVDYNEQFF. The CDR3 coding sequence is TGCGCCAGCAGCCCCGAGGTAGCGGGAGTGGACTACAATGAGCAGTTCTTC.

The CDR3 here is CASSVPSGINTGELFF. The DNA for the CDR3 is TGTGCCAGCAGCGTTCCTAGCGGGATCAACACCGGGGAGCTGTTTTTT. J is TRBJ2-2 and V is TRBV9; 9 bases line up with TRBD2. J was trimmed by 2 bases and V by 2 bases; bases with no gene match: 4. In germline, CDR1 is SGDLS, CDR2 YYNGEE. The CDR3 sequence is 16 residues long.

CDR3 DNA sequence: TGTGCCAGCAGCTTAATACCCTCGGAAGAGACCCAGTACTTC. It specifies CASSLIPSEETQYF. The chain uses TRBV7-2 and TRBJ2-5, with D unclear. The CDR3 extends over 14 amino acids. CDR1 is SGHTA and CDR2 is FQGNSA in the germline V gene. The V end lost 2 bases, the J end lost 3 bases, and 10 bases lay between the germline ends.